These 8 T cell receptor beta chains originate from one sample sequenced in a study of CD8+ T cells in alopecia areata. Sequencing used cDNA as its template, made by extracting RNA and reverse transcribing it. The repertoire was sequenced with immunoSEQ multiplex PCR; TCRdb's copy has only in-frame clones and lacks some. Of 100,000 to 150,000 clones in the sample, 50% to 75% were seen once. Treatment noted: oral pan-JAK inhibitor, 5-10 mg twice daily. The sample here was CD8+ T cells sorted from blood, taken at week 4, from a patient treated with tofacitinib. These receptors came from a human donor with alopecia areata.

This clone was found a few times. V usage is TRBV9 and J usage is TRBJ2-1; D may be TRBD1 or TRBD2 (5 bases each). This CDR3 has 15 amino acids. Trimming pared 3 bases from V and 4 bases from J, leaving 14 bases between. Germline V gives CDR1 SGDLS, CDR2 YYNGEE. For the CDR3, the DNA is TGTGCCAGCAGCGACTCCGGGACCGATTACAATGAGCAGTTCTTC. This codes for CASSDSGTDYNEQFF.

V is TRBV29-1 and J is TRBJ1-1; tentatively, D is TRBD1 (5 bases). Germline assignment: CDR1 SQVTM and CDR2 ANQGSEA. The CDR3 length is 12 residues. V lost 7 bases to trimming and J lost 0 bases, with 9 bases between them. This CDR3 reads CSATGVNTEAFF. The CDR3 DNA follows: TGCAGCGCAACAGGAGTGAACACTGAAGCTTTCTTT.

A note on this clone: Different DNA sequences within this sample yield the same CDR3. This sequence joins TRBV30 and TRBJ2-3; D uncertain. V dropped 0 bases and J dropped 4 bases, with 5 bases sitting between them. This CDR3 spans 12 amino acids. The germline gives CDR1 GTSNPN, CDR2 SVGIG (reference sequence). CDR3 protein: CAWSVGADTQYF. Here the CDR3 DNA reads TGTGCCTGGAGTGTAGGAGCAGATACGCAGTATTTT. Combining the CDR3 with reference TRBV30 and TRBJ2-3 gives the whole variable domain SQTIHQWPATLVQPVGSPLSLECTVEGTSNPNLYWYRQAAGRGLQLLFYSVGIGQISSEVPQNLSASRPQDRQFILSSKKLLLSDSGFYLCAWSVGADTQYFGPGTRLTVL.

This clone was counted between two and nine times. This chain links TRBV6-5 with TRBJ2-3, with D hard to call. The CDR3 has 13 amino acids. V dropped 6 bases and J dropped 2 bases, with 9 bases sitting between them. Germline V gene data show CDR1 as MNHEY and CDR2 as SVGAGI. CDR3 coding DNA: TGTGCCAGCAGCCGCTTCGTCACAGATACGCAGTATTTT. It yields the protein CASSRFVTDTQYF.

The chain combines TRBV5-1 with TRBJ2-1; tentatively, D is TRBD1 (5 bases). The V gene's germline CDR1 is SGHRS and CDR2 YFSETQ. Trimming took 6 bases from V and 6 from J, leaving 19 bases between them. This CDR3 region has 15 residues. The CDR3 sequence is CASTPDSGRSNEQFF. CDR3 coding DNA: TGCGCCAGCACCCCAGACAGTGGAAGATCCAATGAGCAGTTCTTC.

In this sample, this clone turned up a few times. The chain has TRBV27 and TRBJ1-2; 9 nucleotides match TRBD1. The germline V gene encodes CDR1 MNHEY and CDR2 SMNVEV (reference sequence). After removal of 6 bases from V and 7 bases from J, the junction contained 3 bases not matched to a gene. The CDR3 loop spans 12 amino acids. This CDR3 reads CASSRTGVGYTF. In nucleotides, the CDR3 is TGTGCCAGCAGCCGGACAGGGGTTGGCTACACCTTC.

This clone appeared a few times. The rearrangement links TRBV13 to TRBJ2-5; perhaps TRBD1 as D (6 bases). The germline gives CDR1 PRHDT, CDR2 FYEKMQ (reference sequence). The CDR3 runs 13 residues. V lost 1 base and J lost 5, with 8 bases in between. CDR3 DNA: TGTGCCAGCAGCTTAGAGAGGGGGGAGACCCAGTACTTC. Protein: CASSLERGETQYF.

This clone was counted once. The chain has TRBV30 and TRBJ2-3, with 8 bases fitting TRBD1. V shed 4 bases and J 5 bases; nucleotides not matched to a gene: 2. The CDR3 loop spans 12 amino acids. Germline V gene sequence: CDR1 GTSNPN, CDR2 SVGIG (reference sequence). This chain's CDR3 is CAWTGGLDTQYF. In nucleotides, the CDR3 is TGTGCCTGGACAGGGGGCCTAGATACGCAGTATTTT. Full variable domain (missing parts from reference TRBV30 and TRBJ2-3): SQTIHQWPATLVQPVGSPLSLECTVEGTSNPNLYWYRQAAGRGLQLLFYSVGIGQISSEVPQNLSASRPQDRQFILSSKKLLLSDSGFYLCAWTGGLDTQYFGPGTRLTVL.